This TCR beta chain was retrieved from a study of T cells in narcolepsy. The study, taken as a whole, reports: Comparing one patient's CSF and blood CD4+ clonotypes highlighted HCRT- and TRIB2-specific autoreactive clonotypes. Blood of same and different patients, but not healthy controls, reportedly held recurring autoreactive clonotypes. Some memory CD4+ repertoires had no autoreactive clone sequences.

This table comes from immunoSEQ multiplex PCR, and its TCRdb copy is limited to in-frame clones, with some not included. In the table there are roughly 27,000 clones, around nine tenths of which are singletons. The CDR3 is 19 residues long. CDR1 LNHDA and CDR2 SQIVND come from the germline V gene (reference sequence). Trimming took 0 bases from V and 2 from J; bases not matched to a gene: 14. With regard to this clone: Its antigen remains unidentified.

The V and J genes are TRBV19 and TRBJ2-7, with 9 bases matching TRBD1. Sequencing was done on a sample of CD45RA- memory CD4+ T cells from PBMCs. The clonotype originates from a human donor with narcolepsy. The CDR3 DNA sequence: TGTGCCAGTAGTATAGATCCCCCTTTAACAGGGGGCGGCGCCTACGAGCAGTACTTC. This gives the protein CASSIDPPLTGGGAYEQYF.